One sample yielded the 10 T cell receptor beta chains listed below, sequenced in a study of technical replicates of blood from a few donors. The data were produced by immunoSEQ multiplex PCR, yet TCRdb's version contains in-frame clones alone and is incomplete. The profile shows tens of thousands of clones, approximately 90% of them singletons. The specimen was PBMCs. Receptor source: a human donor in good health. Some clones in this sample may be carry-over from other donors' samples.

The chain recombines TRBV4-3 with TRBJ2-7; 12 bases are shared with TRBD2. Unmatched junction bases numbered 7, after V lost 3 bases and J lost 4 bases. This CDR3 is 16 amino acids long. From germline, CDR1 is LGHNA and CDR2 YSLEER. CDR3 coding DNA: TGCGCCAGCAGCCATGGACTAGCGGGATTCGTTTACGAGCAGTACTTC. Translating gives CASSHGLAGFVYEQYF.

The chain links TRBV18 to TRBJ2-7, with TRBD2 matching over 10 bases. With V trimmed by 1 base and J by 0 bases, 6 bases remained unmatched. The CDR3 sequence is 17 residues long. The germline gives CDR1 KGHSH, CDR2 LQKENI. The CDR3 DNA is TGTGCCAGCTCACCACTCGCTAGCGGGAGCTTCTCCTACGAGCAGTACTTC. Its translation: CASSPLASGSFSYEQYF.

The CDR3, as DNA: TGCGCCAGCAGTAGGACAGGGGATTATGAAAAACTGTTTTTT. Its translation: CASSRTGDYEKLFF. V gene TRBV5-1 combines with J gene TRBJ1-4; TRBD1 agrees at 9 bases. CDR1 and CDR2 (germline): SGHRS, YFSETQ. The junction had 5 bases not matched to a gene; V was cut back by 5 bases and J by 6 bases. This CDR3 comprises 14 residues.

The gene calls are TRBV7-9 and TRBJ1-1; tentatively, D is TRBD1 (5 bases). Trimming removed 4 bases at V and 0 bases at J, with 6 bases between. The CDR3 has 13 residues. From germline, CDR1 is SEHNR and CDR2 FQNEAQ (reference sequence). The CDR3 spells CASSWGLNTEAFF. DNA of the CDR3: TGTGCCAGCAGCTGGGGCCTGAACACTGAAGCTTTCTTT.

This sequence joins TRBV4-2 and TRBJ2-7, with TRBD2 matching 8 bases. V shed 2 bases, J shed 0 bases, and the junction held 3 bases outside the gene matches. Germline loops: CDR1 LGHNA, CDR2 YNFKEQ. CDR3 length equals 15 residues. In DNA form, the CDR3 reads TGTGCCAGCAGCCAATTAGCGGGAACCTCCTACGAGCAGTACTTC. Protein: CASSQLAGTSYEQYF.

V is TRBV5-1 and J is TRBJ2-7, with D unclear. The germline V and J ends were trimmed by 4 bases and 3 bases, with 14 bases remaining between them. Germline CDR1 and CDR2: SGHRS and YFSETQ. This CDR3 has 14 amino acids. The CDR3 reads CASSSWAFNYEQYF. The CDR3 coding sequence is TGCGCCAGCAGCAGTTGGGCTTTCAACTACGAGCAGTACTTC.

This chain links TRBV4-3 with TRBJ2-3; 10 nucleotides agree with TRBD2. Germline V gene sequence: CDR1 LGHNA, CDR2 YSLEER. Trimming removed 4 bases from V and 5 bases from J; junction bases left unmatched: 6. The CDR3 extends over 15 amino acids. The CDR3 nucleotides are TGCGCCAGCAGCCCGCTAGCGGGAGACGTAGATACGCAGTATTTT. This gives the protein CASSPLAGDVDTQYF.

CDR3 sequence: CASSYPRGPSYNQPQHF. The CDR3 DNA sequence: TGTGCCAGCAGTTATCCCCGCGGTCCCAGCTACAATCAGCCCCAGCATTTT. The V call is TRBV2, the J call TRBJ1-5; D is ambiguous. Germline V CDR1 and CDR2: SNHLY, FYNNEI. This CDR3 region has 17 residues. Trimming stripped 5 bases from V and 3 bases from J, with 20 bases between.

The V and J genes are TRBV7-8 and TRBJ1-1; 9 bases are shared with TRBD1. V shed 4 bases and J 3 bases; nucleotides not matched to a gene: 6. The length of the CDR3 is 15 residues. CDR1 is SGHVS and CDR2 is FQNEAQ in the germline V gene. The CDR3 nucleotides are TGTGCCAGCAGCTGGGGGGACAGGGCCGACACTGAAGCTTTCTTT. It yields the protein CASSWGDRADTEAFF.

In its sample, this clone was seen once. The chain joins TRBV7-2 to TRBJ2-7, with D hard to call. There are 16 residues in the CDR3. Trimming took 2 bases from V and 0 from J, leaving 14 bases between them. Germline loops: CDR1 SGHTA, CDR2 FQGNSA. CDR3 bases: TGTGCCAGCAGCTTATACCTGGCCACCAGCTCCTACGAGCAGTACTTC. Its translation: CASSLYLATSSYEQYF.